These T cell receptor beta chains were read from a single sample in a study of T cells after yellow fever vaccination. TCRdb processed the 5' RACE reads anew with MiXCR; each CDR3 protein has one entry. The sample lists over 110,000 distinct CDR3 sequences, 7% to 9% occurring once. The sample here was CD4+ T cells sorted from PBMCs, taken 5 days after the yellow fever booster vaccination. These receptor sequences come from a man aged 25-40 years who received the YFV17D yellow fever vaccine. Both conserved end residues are part of each CDR3. D genes are given only for firm matches. Size is stated for part of the rows, as once, few or many counts, or as a class when the clone is expanded.

TRBV20-1	.	many	TRBJ2-7	TGCAGTGCCTTTTCAGGCTACGAGCAGTACTTC	CSAFSGYEQYF
TRBV20-1	.	many	TRBJ1-2	TGCAGTGCTAGTAGCGGTGCGAGGGTGCGAGATGGCTACACCTTC	CSASSGARVRDGYTF
TRBV12-3/TRBV12-4	.	many	TRBJ2-5	TGTGCCAGCACTCAGGGCCTCGGGGCCCAGTACTTC	CASTQGLGAQYF
TRBV7-9	TRBD2	many	TRBJ2-7	TGTGCCAGCAGCTTAGGCCTGAGCGGGAGTACGGACGAGCAGTACTTC	CASSLGLSGSTDEQYF
TRBV30	.	few	TRBJ1-2	TGTGCCTGGAGTTTTGGCAGGAACTATGGCTACACCTTC	CAWSFGRNYGYTF
TRBV7-9	.	many	TRBJ1-2	TGTGCCAGCAGCTTAGCGGGGGTTAACTATGGCTACACCTTC	CASSLAGVNYGYTF
TRBV20-1	TRBD1	.	TRBJ1-5	TGCAGTGCTAGTGGGACAGTCCTACTCGGCAATCAGCCCCAGCATTTT	CSASGTVLLGNQPQHF
TRBV11-1	TRBD2	many	TRBJ2-3	TGTGCCAGCCGTGCTAGCGGGATCACAGATACGCAGTATTTT	CASRASGITDTQYF
TRBV5-4	.	once	TRBJ2-2	TGTGCCAGCAGCGATAAGGCGGGTAGTGCTGGAGCCGGGGAGCTGTTTTTT	CASSDKAGSAGAGELFF
TRBV18	.	many	TRBJ2-1	TGTGCCAGCTCACCAGTAGGGCCCCCCTACAATGAGCAGTTCTTC	CASSPVGPPYNEQFF
TRBV7-9	TRBD1	.	TRBJ2-7	TGTGCCAGCAGCTCGGGACAGGGGTCCTCCTACGAGCAGTACTTC	CASSSGQGSSYEQYF
TRBV12-3/TRBV12-4	.	many	TRBJ2-7	TGTGCCAGCAGTTTAGGAGGTTTCCCGGGACATCACTACGAGCAGTACTTC	CASSLGGFPGHHYEQYF
TRBV10-3	TRBD2	many	TRBJ2-7	TGTGCCATCAGCTCAGAACTAGCGGGCCAGTACGAGCAGTACTTC	CAISSELAGQYEQYF
TRBV10-3	TRBD2	many	TRBJ2-7	TGTGCCATCAGCCTGACTAGCGGGGAAGCCTACGAGCAGTACTTC	CAISLTSGEAYEQYF
TRBV29-1	TRBD1	many	TRBJ2-1	TGCAGCGTTGATCTGGCAGGGGGCTATGAGCAGTTCTTC	CSVDLAGGYEQFF
TRBV20-1	TRBD2	many	TRBJ2-5	TGCAGTGCTAGTCGGGGACTAGTCAACCAAGAGACCCAGTACTTC	CSASRGLVNQETQYF
TRBV10-3	TRBD2	many	TRBJ2-1	TGTGCCATCAGTGCCTTCGGGGGGAATGAGCAGTTCTTC	CAISAFGGNEQFF
TRBV5-1	.	many	TRBJ1-2	TGCGCCAGCAGCTTGACTGCTGACTATGGCTACACCTTC	CASSLTADYGYTF
TRBV20-1	.	many	TRBJ2-5	TGCAGTGCTAGAGTCCAGGGGATCCAAGAGACCCAGTACTTC	CSARVQGIQETQYF
TRBV5-6	.	many	TRBJ2-1	TGTGCCAGCAATATAGGGCTAGTCCCCCATTACAATGAGCAGTTCTTC	CASNIGLVPHYNEQFF
TRBV7-9	.	many	TRBJ2-5	TGTGCCAGCAGCTTAGGGATAACCCAAGAGACCCAGTACTTC	CASSLGITQETQYF
TRBV7-2	.	many	TRBJ1-1	TGTGCCAGCAGCTTAGCGCTCTATGCTGAAGCTTTCTTT	CASSLALYAEAFF
TRBV6-2/TRBV6-3	TRBD1	many	TRBJ2-7	TGTGCCAGCAGACGGGACAGGATTTACGAGCAGTACTTC	CASRRDRIYEQYF